The 18 T cell receptor beta chains presented below share a single source sample, sequenced in a study of T cell responses to AZD1222 COVID-19 vaccine. TCRdb keeps only in-frame clones here, not all; method: immunoSEQ multiplex PCR. This table holds about 180,000 clones, more than 80% found once. Specimen: peripheral blood, collected 28 days after the second dose of the MenACWY control vaccine. These receptors were obtained from an adult who received the MenACWY meningococcal vaccine as a control.

The V call is TRBV18, the J call TRBJ2-5, with TRBD1 matching over 8 bases. V was pared by 5 bases and J by 5 bases, with 16 bases of the junction left unmatched. From germline, CDR1 is KGHSH and CDR2 LQKENI. This CDR3 comprises 17 residues. Here the CDR3 reads CASSDGSGGRVVETQYF. The DNA for the CDR3 is TGTGCCAGCTCAGACGGCTCAGGGGGCCGGGTTGTGGAGACCCAGTACTTC.

The chain has TRBV10-3 and TRBJ2-1; 8 positions agree with TRBD2. V lost 6 bases, J lost 7 bases, and 11 bases stayed unmatched. The CDR3 length is 15 residues. The germline gives CDR1 ENHRY, CDR2 SYGVKD. In DNA form, the CDR3 reads TGTGCCATCAGAGCCTCCGGGACTAGTTTGAATGAGCAGTTCTTC. This translates into CAIRASGTSLNEQFF.

The chain recombines TRBV24-1 with TRBJ2-2; 10 bases match TRBD1. V lost 3 bases to trimming and J lost 7 bases; unmatched junction nucleotides: 10. CDR1 is KGHDR and CDR2 is SFDVKD in the germline V gene. This CDR3 has 17 amino acids. CDR3 sequence: CATSDTRPGQGFGELFF. In DNA form, the CDR3 reads TGTGCCACCAGTGATACCCGTCCGGGACAGGGGTTCGGGGAGCTGTTTTTT.

The chain couples TRBV5-1 to TRBJ1-1, with D unresolved. From germline, CDR1 is SGHRS and CDR2 YFSETQ. This CDR3 contains 11 residues. Trimming stripped 2 bases from V and 5 bases from J, with 4 bases between. DNA of the CDR3: TGCGCCAGCAGCTTAGGGACTGAAGCTTTCTTT. Its protein product is CASSLGTEAFF.

This rearrangement joins TRBV5-1 to TRBJ2-1; 7 positions agree with TRBD1. Germline CDR1 SGHRS, CDR2 YFSETQ. The CDR3 covers 16 residues. J was trimmed by 6 bases and V by 0 bases; bases with no gene match: 9. The CDR3 loop is CASSLARDRAGNEQFF. Written as DNA, the CDR3 is TGCGCCAGCAGCTTGGCCCGCGACAGGGCGGGCAATGAGCAGTTCTTC. Using reference TRBV5-1 and TRBJ2-1 for the parts outside the CDR3, the full variable domain is KAGVTQTPRYLIKTRGQQVTLSCSPISGHRSVSWYQQTPGQGLQFLFEYFSETQRNKGNFPGRFSGRQFSNSRSEMNVSTLELGDSALYLCASSLARDRAGNEQFFGPGTRLTVL.

V and J are TRBV10-3 and TRBJ2-2, with a weak D call TRBD1 (5 bases). The V gene lost 6 bases and the J gene lost 7 bases, with 9 bases spanning the gap. CDR1 is ENHRY, CDR2 SYGVKD, per germline. The CDR3 consists of 12 residues. This chain's CDR3 is CAIRDSGGELFF. The CDR3 DNA is TGTGCCATCAGAGACAGTGGCGGGGAGCTGTTTTTT.

The rearrangement links TRBV27 to TRBJ1-2; 7 bases align to TRBD1. Germline V lookup: CDR1 MNHEY, CDR2 SMNVEV (reference sequence). After removal of 3 bases from V and 2 bases from J, the junction contained 6 bases not matched to a gene. The CDR3 has 15 residues. The CDR3 DNA reads TGTGCCAGCAGTTTTGGGGGACAGCTAAACTATGGCTACACCTTC. It codes for CASSFGGQLNYGYTF.

This clone came up once. The rearrangement uses TRBV21-1 and TRBJ2-7; the table's D call, TRBD2, was not checked against the DNA. TRBV21-1 is a known pseudogene. CDR3 size: 9 residues. This chain's CDR3 is CANYYEQYF. The DNA of the CDR3 is TGTGCCAACTACTACGAGCAGTACTTC.

The CDR3 protein is CASSFTGAMGNQPQHF. For the CDR3, the DNA is TGTGCCAGTAGCTTTACAGGGGCTATGGGTAATCAGCCCCAGCATTTT. This chain joins TRBV19 and TRBJ1-5, with 7 bases matching TRBD1. This CDR3 is 16 amino acids long. Germline CDR1 and CDR2: LNHDA and SQIVND (reference sequence). The ends lost 6 bases at V and 4 bases at J; junction bases unmatched: 12.

The CDR3 sequence is CASSPVLAWNEQFF. The DNA of the CDR3 is TGCGCCAGCAGCCCGGTACTAGCCTGGAATGAGCAGTTCTTC. The chain links TRBV5-1 to TRBJ2-1, with a possible D match to TRBD2 (6 bases). V lost 4 bases and J lost 7, with 15 bases in between. CDR3 length: 14 amino acids. Germline V lookup: CDR1 SGHRS, CDR2 YFSETQ.

J is TRBJ2-7 and V is TRBV6-5; D assignment may be TRBD1 or TRBD2 (5 bases each). Per germline, CDR1 MNHEY and CDR2 SVGAGI. The germline V and J ends were trimmed by 10 bases and 4 bases, with 17 bases remaining between them. This CDR3 is 13 amino acids long. This chain's CDR3 is CATARGNGYEQYF. The CDR3 DNA is TGTGCCACGGCCCGGGGCAACGGATACGAGCAGTACTTC.

The V call is TRBV2, the J call TRBJ2-7; tentatively, D is TRBD2 (5 bases). V gave up 4 bases and J gave up 6 bases, with 10 bases separating them. The CDR3 is 12 amino acids. Looked up from germline, CDR1 is SNHLY and CDR2 is FYNNEI. The CDR3 DNA reads as TGTGCCAGCAGTGCCCTAGCTCTCGAGCAGTACTTC. This translates into CASSALALEQYF. Using reference TRBV2 and TRBJ2-7 for the parts outside the CDR3, the full variable domain is EPEVTQTPSHQVTQMGQEVILRCVPISNHLYFYWYRQILGQKVEFLVSFYNNEISEKSEIFDDQFSVERPDGSNFTLKIRSTKLEDSAMYFCASSALALEQYFGPGTRLTVT.

The chain employs TRBV4-1 and TRBJ1-6, with D tentatively TRBD1 (6 bases). CDR3 size: 17 residues. Germline V gives CDR1 MGHRA, CDR2 YSYEKL. The V and J ends lost 0 bases and 9 bases respectively, with 18 bases between them. The chain's CDR3 is CASSQDPAAEGVSPLHF. In DNA form, the CDR3 reads TGCGCCAGCAGCCAAGATCCTGCGGCAGAGGGGGTTTCACCCCTCCACTTT.

The gene calls are TRBV27 and TRBJ1-5, with TRBD1 as a possible D gene (5 bases). This CDR3 comprises 14 residues. Trimming shortened V by 1 base and J by 3 bases, and 7 bases separated the two germline ends. Germline V gene data show CDR1 as MNHEY and CDR2 as SMNVEV (reference sequence). As DNA, the CDR3 is TGTGCCAGCAGTTTATTCAGGGTCAATCAGCCCCAGCATTTT. Protein: CASSLFRVNQPQHF.

V gene TRBV2 combines with J gene TRBJ2-1, with D hard to call. Between the trimmed V and J ends, which lost 4 bases and 6 bases, there was a span of 13 bases. The germline V gene has CDR1 SNHLY and CDR2 FYNNEI. The CDR3 sequence is 14 residues long. The CDR3 nucleotides read TGTGCCAGCAGTGCGATATCTGGCGGCAATGAGCAGTTCTTC. It codes for CASSAISGGNEQFF.

The chain uses TRBV6-5 and TRBJ1-5; D unclear. The germline V gene has CDR1 MNHEY and CDR2 SVGAGI. The CDR3 has 13 residues. Trimming stripped 3 bases from V and 4 bases from J, with 7 bases between. Here the CDR3 reads CASSYDGNQPQHF. The CDR3 nucleotides are TGTGCCAGCAGTTATGATGGGAATCAGCCCCAGCATTTT.

This clone was seen only a few times. The V call is TRBV4-2, the J call TRBJ2-1; TRBD2 agrees at 12 bases. This CDR3 region has 15 residues. Germline V gives CDR1 LGHNA, CDR2 YNFKEQ. The ends lost 1 base at V and 7 bases at J; junction bases unmatched: 2. The CDR3 protein is CASSQGLAGGNEQFF. The CDR3 region has the DNA TGTGCCAGCAGCCAAGGGCTAGCGGGAGGGAATGAGCAGTTCTTC.

In this sample, this clone turned up once. The CDR3 DNA sequence: TGCGCCAGCAGCTTAGGAGACAGTTCCGGCTACACCTTC. Translating it yields CASSLGDSSGYTF. This chain connects TRBV5-1 to TRBJ1-2; D is possibly TRBD1 (5 bases). The length of the CDR3 is 13 residues. V was trimmed by 2 bases and J by 8 bases, leaving 13 bases between them. Per the germline V gene, CDR1 is SGHRS and CDR2 is YFSETQ.